This T cell receptor (beta chain) derives from a study of CD8 T cells in Susac syndrome. RNA totalling roughly 0.5 to 1 ug underwent reverse transcription with random hexamers. The TCR beta CDR3 was amplified by immunoSEQ multiplex PCR across 54 Vbeta, 13 Jbeta. TCRdb re-derived calls from the immunoSEQ multiplex PCR reads in MiXCR, one entry per CDR3 protein. The table lists 150,000 to 200,000 distinct CDR3 sequences, approximately 95% of them singletons. Those who served as multiple sclerosis controls were treatment-naive patients with stable or active relapsing-remitting disease. In regard to this clonotype: Its antigen is currently unknown.

Study conclusions and caveats: The study's TCR sequencing and HLA analysis covered a relatively small number of individuals, and the study acknowledged this.

The CDR3 extends over 13 amino acids. CDR1 and CDR2 from the germline V gene are GTSNPN and SVGIG (reference sequence). V was cut by 3 bases and J by 4 bases, with 9 bases left in between. Sequenced: CD4+ T cells from PBMCs. The chain links TRBV30 to TRBJ1-4, with a possible D match to TRBD1 (5 bases). This TCR derives from a human donor with multiple sclerosis. The CDR3 is CAWRGRNNEKLFF. CDR3 in DNA: TGTGCCTGGAGGGGGCGAAATAATGAAAAACTGTTTTTT. Full variable domain (missing parts from reference TRBV30 and TRBJ1-4): SQTIHQWPATLVQPVGSPLSLECTVEGTSNPNLYWYRQAAGRGLQLLFYSVGIGQISSEVPQNLSASRPQDRQFILSSKKLLLSDSGFYLCAWRGRNNEKLFFGSGTQLSVL.